These T cell receptor beta chains were read from a single sample in a study of blood T cell repertoires in COVID-19. The protocol was immunoSEQ multiplex PCR, while the TCRdb copy is restricted to in-frame clones and leaves out a portion. The table lists about 75,000 clones, about 87% of them singletons, with roughly 6% in the top ten. The sample was peripheral blood. Source of these receptors: a woman between 45 and 60 years old with acute or convalescent COVID-19. Both conserved end residues are trimmed from each CDR3. Fields, in order: J gene, D gene, V gene, clone size, CDR3 protein. A D gene is named only where the DNA matches it firmly. Only some rows state a clone size, as once, few, many or a class for expanded clones.

TRBJ2-3,-,TRBV21-1,-,ASSKVGVTGVPDTQY
TRBJ1-6,-,TRBV9,few,ASSPSALAGNSPLH
TRBJ1-2,TRBD1,TRBV7-9,once,ASSLEGTGNGGYT
TRBJ2-6,-,TRBV5-8,few,ASSLGGFSGANVLT
TRBJ2-1,-,TRBV6-2/TRBV6-3,-,ASSYSGPGAYNEQF
TRBJ1-1,-,TRBV18,-,ASSPPSGHSNTEAF
TRBJ1-5,-,TRBV29-1,-,SVEVAGNQPQH
TRBJ2-2,-,TRBV5-1,-,ASSPYRGGNTGELF
TRBJ1-2,-,TRBV27,-,ASSFRRGTNYGYT
TRBJ2-5,TRBD2,TRBV28,-,ASKKALAAQETQY
TRBJ1-4,TRBD1,TRBV10-1,-,ASSGQGFEKLF
TRBJ1-2,-,TRBV25-1,-,ASSEGLAAGYT
TRBJ1-5,TRBD1,TRBV19,-,ASMRRQGSYQFQPQH